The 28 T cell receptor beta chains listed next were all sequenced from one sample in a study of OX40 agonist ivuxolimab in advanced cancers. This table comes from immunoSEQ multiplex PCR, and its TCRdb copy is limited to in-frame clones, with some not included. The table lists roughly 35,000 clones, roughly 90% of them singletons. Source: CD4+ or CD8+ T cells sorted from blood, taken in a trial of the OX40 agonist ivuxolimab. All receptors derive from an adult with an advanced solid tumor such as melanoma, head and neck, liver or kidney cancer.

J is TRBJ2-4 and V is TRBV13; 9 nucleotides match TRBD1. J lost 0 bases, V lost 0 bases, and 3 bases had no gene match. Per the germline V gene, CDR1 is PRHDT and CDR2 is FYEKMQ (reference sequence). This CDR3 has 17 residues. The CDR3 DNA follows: TGTGCCAGCAGCTTAGGGGACAGGGGAAGAGCCAAAAACATTCAGTACTTC. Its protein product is CASSLGDRGRAKNIQYF.

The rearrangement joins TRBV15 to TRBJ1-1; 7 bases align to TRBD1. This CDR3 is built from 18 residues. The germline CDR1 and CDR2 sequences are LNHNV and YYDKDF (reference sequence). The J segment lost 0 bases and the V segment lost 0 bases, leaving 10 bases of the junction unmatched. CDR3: CATSRDFLDRNMNTEAFF. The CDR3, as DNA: TGTGCCACCAGCAGAGATTTTCTGGACAGGAACATGAACACTGAAGCTTTCTTT.

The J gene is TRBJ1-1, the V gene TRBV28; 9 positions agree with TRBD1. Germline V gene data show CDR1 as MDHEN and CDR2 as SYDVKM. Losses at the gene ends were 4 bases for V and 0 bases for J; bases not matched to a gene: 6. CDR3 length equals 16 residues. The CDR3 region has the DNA TGTGCCAGCAGTTCGCCGGGACAGGGATTGAACACTGAAGCTTTCTTT. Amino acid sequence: CASSSPGQGLNTEAFF.

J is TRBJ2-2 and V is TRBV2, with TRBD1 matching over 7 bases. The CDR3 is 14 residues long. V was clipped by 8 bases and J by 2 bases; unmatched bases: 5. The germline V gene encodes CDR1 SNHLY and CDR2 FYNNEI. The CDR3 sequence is CASPGQQNTGELFF. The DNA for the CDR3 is TGTGCCAGCCCGGGACAGCAAAACACCGGGGAGCTGTTTTTT.

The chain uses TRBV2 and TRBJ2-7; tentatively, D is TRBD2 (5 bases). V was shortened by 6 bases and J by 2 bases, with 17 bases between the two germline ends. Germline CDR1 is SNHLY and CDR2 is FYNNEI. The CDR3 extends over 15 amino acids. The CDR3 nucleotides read TGTGCCAGCAGCCCCTTTGGGAGCGGCCCCTACGAGCAGTACTTC. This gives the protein CASSPFGSGPYEQYF.

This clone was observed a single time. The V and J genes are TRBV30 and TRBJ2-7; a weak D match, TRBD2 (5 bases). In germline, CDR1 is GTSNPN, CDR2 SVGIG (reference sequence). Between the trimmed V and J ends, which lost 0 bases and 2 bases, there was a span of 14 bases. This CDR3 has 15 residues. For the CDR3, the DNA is TGTGCCTGGAGTGTACTAGTACCCCGTCCCTACGAGCAGTACTTC. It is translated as CAWSVLVPRPYEQYF.

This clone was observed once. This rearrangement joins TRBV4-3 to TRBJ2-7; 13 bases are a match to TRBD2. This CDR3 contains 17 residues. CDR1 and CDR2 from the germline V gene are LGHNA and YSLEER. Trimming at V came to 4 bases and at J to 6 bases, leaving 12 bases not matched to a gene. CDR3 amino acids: CASSPGVGLAGVSEQYF. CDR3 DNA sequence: TGCGCCAGCAGCCCGGGGGTAGGACTAGCGGGAGTAAGCGAGCAGTACTTC.

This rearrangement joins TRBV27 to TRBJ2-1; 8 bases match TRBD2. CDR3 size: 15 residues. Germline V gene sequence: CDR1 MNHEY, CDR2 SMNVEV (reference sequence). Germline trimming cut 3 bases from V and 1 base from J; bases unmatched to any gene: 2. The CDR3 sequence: CASSFSGKSYNEQFF. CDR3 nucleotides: TGTGCCAGCAGTTTTAGCGGGAAATCCTACAATGAGCAGTTCTTC.

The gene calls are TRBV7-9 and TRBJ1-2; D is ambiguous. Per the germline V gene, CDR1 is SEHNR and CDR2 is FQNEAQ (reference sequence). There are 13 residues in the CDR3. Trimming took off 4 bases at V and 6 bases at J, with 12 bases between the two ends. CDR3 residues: CASSWAQRDGYTF. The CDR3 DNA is TGTGCCAGCAGCTGGGCTCAACGGGATGGCTACACCTTC.

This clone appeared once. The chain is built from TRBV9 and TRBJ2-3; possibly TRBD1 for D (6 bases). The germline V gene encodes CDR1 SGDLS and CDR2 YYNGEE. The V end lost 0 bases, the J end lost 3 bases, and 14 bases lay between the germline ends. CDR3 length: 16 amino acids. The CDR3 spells CASSVVGGGQTDTQYF. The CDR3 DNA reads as TGTGCCAGCAGCGTAGTCGGTGGGGGCCAGACAGATACGCAGTATTTT.

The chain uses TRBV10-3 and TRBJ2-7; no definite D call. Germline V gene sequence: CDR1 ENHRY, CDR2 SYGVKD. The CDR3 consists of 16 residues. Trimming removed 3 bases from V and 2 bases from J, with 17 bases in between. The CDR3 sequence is CAISDPYWGTPYEQYF. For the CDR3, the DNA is TGTGCCATCAGTGACCCCTATTGGGGTACCCCCTACGAGCAGTACTTC.

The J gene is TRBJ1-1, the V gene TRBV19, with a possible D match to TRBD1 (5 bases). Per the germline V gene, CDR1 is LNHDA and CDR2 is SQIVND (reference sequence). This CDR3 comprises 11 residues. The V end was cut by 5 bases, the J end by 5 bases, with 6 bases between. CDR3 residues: CASSGGTEAFF. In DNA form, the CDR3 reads TGTGCCAGTAGTGGGGGGACTGAAGCTTTCTTT.

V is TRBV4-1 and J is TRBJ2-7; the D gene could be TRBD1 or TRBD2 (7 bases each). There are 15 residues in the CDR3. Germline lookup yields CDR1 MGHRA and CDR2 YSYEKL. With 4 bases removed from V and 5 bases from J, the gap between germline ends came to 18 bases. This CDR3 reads CASSRGEGASHEQYF. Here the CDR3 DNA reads TGCGCCAGCAGCCGGGGGGAGGGGGCTAGCCACGAGCAGTACTTC.

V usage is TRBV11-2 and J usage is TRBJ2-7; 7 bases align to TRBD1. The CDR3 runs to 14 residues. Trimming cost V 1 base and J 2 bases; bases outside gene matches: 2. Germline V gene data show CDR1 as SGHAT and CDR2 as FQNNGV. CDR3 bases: TGTGCCAGCAGCTTAGGGACAGGAGCCTACGAGCAGTACTTC. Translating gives CASSLGTGAYEQYF.

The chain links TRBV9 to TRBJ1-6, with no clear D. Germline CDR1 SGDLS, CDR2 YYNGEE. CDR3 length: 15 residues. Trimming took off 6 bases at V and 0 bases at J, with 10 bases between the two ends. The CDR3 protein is CASNLGSSYNSPLHF. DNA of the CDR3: TGTGCCAGCAACCTGGGAAGCTCCTATAATTCACCCCTCCACTTT.

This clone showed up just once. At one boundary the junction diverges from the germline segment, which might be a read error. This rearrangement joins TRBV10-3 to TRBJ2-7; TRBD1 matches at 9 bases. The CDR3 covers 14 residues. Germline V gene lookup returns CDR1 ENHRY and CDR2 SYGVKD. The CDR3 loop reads CATLGTGIMNEQHF. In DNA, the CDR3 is TGTGCCACCCTGGGGACAGGGATCATGAACGAGCAGCACTTC.

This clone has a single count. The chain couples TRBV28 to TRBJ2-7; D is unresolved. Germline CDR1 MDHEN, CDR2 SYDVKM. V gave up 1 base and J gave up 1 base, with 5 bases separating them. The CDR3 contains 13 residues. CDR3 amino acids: CASSLSTSYEQYF. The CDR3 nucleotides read TGTGCCAGCAGTTTATCGACGTCCTACGAGCAGTACTTC.

Written as DNA, the CDR3 is TGTGCCAGCAGCGTGAGATCCTACAATGAGCAGTTCTTC. It yields the protein CASSVRSYNEQFF. The V and J genes are TRBV7-6 and TRBJ2-1; no firm D call. Germline V gene data show CDR1 as SGHVS and CDR2 as FNYEAQ. V dropped 5 bases and J dropped 1 base, with 6 bases sitting between them. This CDR3 has 13 residues.

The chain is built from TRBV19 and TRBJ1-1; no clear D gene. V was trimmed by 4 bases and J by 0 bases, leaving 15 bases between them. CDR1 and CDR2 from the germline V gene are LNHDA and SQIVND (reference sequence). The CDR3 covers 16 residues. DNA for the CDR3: TGTGCCAGTAGTACCCCTAGAGTGGGGTTGAACACTGAAGCTTTCTTT. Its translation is CASSTPRVGLNTEAFF.

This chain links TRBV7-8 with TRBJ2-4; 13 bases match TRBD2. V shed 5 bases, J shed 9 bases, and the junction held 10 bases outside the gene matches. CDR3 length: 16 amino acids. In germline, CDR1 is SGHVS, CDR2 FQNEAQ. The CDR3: CASSRGLAGVPAIQYF. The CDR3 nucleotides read TGTGCCAGCAGCCGAGGACTAGCGGGAGTACCCGCCATTCAGTACTTC.

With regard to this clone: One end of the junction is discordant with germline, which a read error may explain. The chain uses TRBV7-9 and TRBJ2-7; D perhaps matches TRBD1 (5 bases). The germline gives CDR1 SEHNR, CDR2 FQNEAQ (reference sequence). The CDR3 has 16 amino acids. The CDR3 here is CVSSLVGQGGQGEQYF. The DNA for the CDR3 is TGTGTCAGCAGCTTAGTCGGGCAGGGCGGCCAGGGCGAGCAGTACTTC.

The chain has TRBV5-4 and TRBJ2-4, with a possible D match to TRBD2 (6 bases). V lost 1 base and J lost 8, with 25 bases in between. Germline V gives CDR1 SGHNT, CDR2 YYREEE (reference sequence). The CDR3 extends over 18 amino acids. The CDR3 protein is CASSLSGLRETEEYIQYF. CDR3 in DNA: TGTGCCAGCAGCTTGAGTGGGCTCCGGGAGACAGAGGAATACATTCAGTACTTC.

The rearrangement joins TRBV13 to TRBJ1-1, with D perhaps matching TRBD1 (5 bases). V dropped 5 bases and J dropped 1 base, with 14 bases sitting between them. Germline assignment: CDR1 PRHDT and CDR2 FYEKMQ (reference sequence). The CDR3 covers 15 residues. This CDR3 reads CASSKALRGNTEAFF. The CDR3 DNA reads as TGTGCCAGCAGCAAGGCCCTAAGGGGGAACACTGAAGCTTTCTTT.

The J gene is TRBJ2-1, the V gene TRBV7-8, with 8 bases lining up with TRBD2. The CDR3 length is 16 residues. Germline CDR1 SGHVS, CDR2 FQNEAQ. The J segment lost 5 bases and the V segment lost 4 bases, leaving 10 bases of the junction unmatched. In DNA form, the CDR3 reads TGTGCCAGCAGCTCACCAGCGGGAGTGTCACACAATGAGCAGTTCTTC. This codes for CASSSPAGVSHNEQFF.

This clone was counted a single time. The CDR3 DNA follows: TGTGCCAGCAGCTTTGGGGGAGGCCCCACAGATACGCAGTATTTT. It is translated as CASSFGGGPTDTQYF. The chain recombines TRBV11-3 with TRBJ2-3; perhaps TRBD2 as D (6 bases). Trimming pared 3 bases from V and 2 bases from J, leaving 12 bases between. From germline, CDR1 is SGHNT and CDR2 YENEEA. The length of the CDR3 is 15 residues.

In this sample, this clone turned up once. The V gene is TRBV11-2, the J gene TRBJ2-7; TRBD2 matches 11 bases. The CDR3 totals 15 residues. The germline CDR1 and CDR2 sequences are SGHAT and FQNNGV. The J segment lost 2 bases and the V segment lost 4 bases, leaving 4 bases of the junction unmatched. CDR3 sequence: CASSSRLAGPYEQYF. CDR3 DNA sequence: TGTGCCAGCAGCTCGCGACTAGCGGGACCCTACGAGCAGTACTTC. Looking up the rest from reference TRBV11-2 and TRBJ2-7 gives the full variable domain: EAGVAQSPRYKIIEKRQSVAFWCNPISGHATLYWYQQILGQGPKLLIQFQNNGVVDDSQLPKDRFSAERLKGVDSTLKIQPAKLEDSAVYLCASSSRLAGPYEQYFGPGTRLTVT.

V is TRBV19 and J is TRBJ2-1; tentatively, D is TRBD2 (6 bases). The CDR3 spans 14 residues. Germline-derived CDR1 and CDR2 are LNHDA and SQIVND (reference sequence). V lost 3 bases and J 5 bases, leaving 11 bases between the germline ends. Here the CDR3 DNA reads TGTGCCAGTAGTATGAGGAGGGGCCACAATGAGCAGTTCTTC. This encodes CASSMRRGHNEQFF. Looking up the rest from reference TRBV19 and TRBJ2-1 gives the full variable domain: DGGITQSPKYLFRKEGQNVTLSCEQNLNHDAMYWYRQDPGQGLRLIYYSQIVNDFQKGDIAEGYSVSREKKESFPLTVTSAQKNPTAFYLCASSMRRGHNEQFFGPGTRLTVL.

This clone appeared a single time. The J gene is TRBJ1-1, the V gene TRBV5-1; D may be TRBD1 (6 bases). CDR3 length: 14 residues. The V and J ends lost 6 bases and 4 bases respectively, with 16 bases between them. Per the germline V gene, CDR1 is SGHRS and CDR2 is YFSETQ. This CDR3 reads CASTVQGVGTEAFF. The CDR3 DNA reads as TGCGCCAGCACCGTACAGGGCGTGGGCACTGAAGCTTTCTTT.